This TCR beta chain was recorded in a study of blood T cell repertoires in COVID-19. Trimming at V came to 4 bases and at J to 2 bases, leaving 8 bases not matched to a gene. Germline V gives CDR1 SGHRS, CDR2 YFSETQ. The CDR3 has 15 residues. This clone was observed once. Generated by immunoSEQ multiplex PCR, the TCRdb table keeps only in-frame clones and is missing some. The table records roughly 220,000 clones, 84% of them present only once. This rearrangement joins TRBV5-1 to TRBJ1-1, with 7 bases fitting TRBD1. The receptor was derived from a middle-aged woman who had recovered from COVID-19. Source material: PBMCs or T cells enriched from blood (not recorded which). CDR3 protein: CASSPQGLVNTEAFF. The CDR3 bases are TGCGCCAGCAGCCCACAGGGGTTGGTAAACACTGAAGCTTTCTTT.